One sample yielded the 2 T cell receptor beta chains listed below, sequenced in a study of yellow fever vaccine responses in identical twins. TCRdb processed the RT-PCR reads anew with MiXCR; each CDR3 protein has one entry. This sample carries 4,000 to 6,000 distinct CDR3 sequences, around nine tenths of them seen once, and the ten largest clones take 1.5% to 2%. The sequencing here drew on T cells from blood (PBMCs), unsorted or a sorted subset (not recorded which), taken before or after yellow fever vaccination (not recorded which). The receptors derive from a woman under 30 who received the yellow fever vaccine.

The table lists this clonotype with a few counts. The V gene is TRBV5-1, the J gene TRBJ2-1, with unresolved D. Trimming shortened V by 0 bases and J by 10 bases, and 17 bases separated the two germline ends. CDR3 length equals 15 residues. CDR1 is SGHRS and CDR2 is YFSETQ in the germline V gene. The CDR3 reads CASSLVNLAQPEQFF. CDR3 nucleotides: TGCGCCAGCAGCTTGGTTAACCTTGCACAACCCGAGCAGTTCTTC.

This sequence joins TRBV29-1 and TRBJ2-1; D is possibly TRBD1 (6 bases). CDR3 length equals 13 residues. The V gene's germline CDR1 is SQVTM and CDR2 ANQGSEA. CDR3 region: CSFGGGIYNEQFF. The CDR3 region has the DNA TGCAGTTTTGGGGGCGGTATCTACAATGAGCAGTTCTTC.